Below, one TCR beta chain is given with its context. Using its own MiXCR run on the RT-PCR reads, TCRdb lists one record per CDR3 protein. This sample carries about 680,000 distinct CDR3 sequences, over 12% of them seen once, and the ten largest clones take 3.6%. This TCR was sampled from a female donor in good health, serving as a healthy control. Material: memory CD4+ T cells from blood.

CDR3 protein: CASSPGKIGQPQHF. The CDR3 DNA follows: TGTGCCAGCAGCCCCGGGAAGATCGGGCAGCCCCAGCATTTT. The V and J genes are TRBV6-2 or TRBV6-3 and TRBJ1-5, with D hard to call. The germline gives CDR1 MNHEY, CDR2 SVGEGT. The CDR3 spans 14 residues. Deletions cut 6 bases from V and 7 bases from J, with 16 bases between.